This T cell receptor (beta chain) was identified in a study of cytomegalovirus exposure and HLA in healthy donors. Looking at the study overall: HLA-typed donors were the source of tens of millions of unique TCRs, which an early data release held. General study points: Researchers left out some V segments, among them TRBV6-2 and TRBV6-3, as indistinguishable. Earlier analysis looked at TCR beta V segments, and most were productive about 90% or about 30% of the time. It has been reported that TCR beta sequences accurately predicted the HLA-A and HLA-B alleles of most subjects.

J lost 15 bases, V lost 4 bases, and 4 bases had no gene match. The CDR3 has 11 residues. Per the germline V gene, CDR1 is SGHAT and CDR2 is FQNNGV. As concerns this clone: Antigen: not known.

PCR involved 60 Vbeta and 13 Jbeta primers. Data came from immunoSEQ multiplex PCR; TCRdb stores just in-frame clones and leaves some out. The sample lists about 130,000 clones, around four fifths seen once, with about a tenth in the top ten. The receptor comes from a man aged 25 to 45 in good health and CMV-seropositive. Sequenced: PBMCs. This sequence joins TRBV11-2 and TRBJ1-4, with TRBD1 matching over 8 bases. The CDR3 nucleotides are TGTGCCAGCAGCTCGGGACAGGCTTTGTTTTTT. It encodes CASSSGQALFF.